This T cell receptor beta chain comes out of a study of blood T cell repertoires in COVID-19 (dated by TCRdb to 2019 to 2021). Notes on the research overall: Collaborator samples came from the United States, Italy and Spain and covered acute and convalescent phases of COVID-19. The prospective study material was composed of cDNA or gDNA derived from T cells, B-cell-depleted T cells, or PBMCs. Deeply sampled blood TCRbeta repertoires from subjects exposed to, actively infected with, or recovered from COVID-19 were included in the dataset. The repertoires were made available in a free public database intended to serve as a resource for research on the immune response to SARS-CoV-2. The samples were drawn from the first 160 participants of the ongoing ImmuneRACE study and from 1,254 subjects provided by 6 global collaborators. Nearly every sample came with metadata listing a de-identified subject ID, COVID-19 status, age in years and sex. HLA class I and class II types, where available, came from metadata supplied by the sample provider rather than from assay-based typing.

Trimming removed 0 bases from V and 3 bases from J; the gene matches leave 2 bases unexplained. CDR1 and CDR2 are read off the germline V gene as SGHRS and YFSETQ. The CDR3 numbers 15 residues from cysteine through phenylalanine. Kept here is only the CDR3 DNA, which spans 45 bases and is read in frame from base 1. As for this clone: It lacks a known antigen. The sample holds no much larger clone one base away, and base qualities are not on file.

The immunoSEQ Assay, a bias-controlled multiplex PCR, was used to amplify TCRbeta CDR3 regions from genomic DNA. On the study's bioinformatics: The number of nucleated cells in each sample was estimated by amplification of reference gene primers within the assay. To quantify the absolute abundance of each unique TCRbeta CDR3 rearrangement, sequence reads were collapsed and filtered. For each sample, productive Simpson clonality was calculated as the square root of Simpson's diversity index across productive rearrangements. This is the immuneACCESS table as TCRdb keeps it, with only in-frame sequences that have V and J called. A part of the clones is gone; compared with another copy, unresolved V genes explain less than half, and the rest is unexplained. That table supplies the V and J calls and clone size; D and trimming were determined from the DNA. This sample gives 95,000 or so clones in total; 89% of them show up just once. The leading ten clones occupy about 3.2% of the sample.

The collaborating institutions used their own protocols to collect whole blood in K2EDTA tubes. For TCRbeta analysis, collaborators shipped samples as frozen whole blood, isolated PBMCs, or DNA extracted from either of those sample types. What the study reported, not specific to this receptor: How much clinical and demographic metadata was included differed by source and by participant, and the metadata was provided uncurated.

The sequenced sample consisted of peripheral blood. This TCR came from a woman aged 70 to 79 with acute or convalescent COVID-19. This sequence uses TRBV5-1 and TRBJ2-3; the junction holds 9 bases that match TRBD2. The bases are TGCGCCAGCAGCTTGGGACTAGCGGAGACAGATACGCAGTATTTT. Its product reads: CASSLGLAETDTQYF.